Listed below are T cell receptor beta chains from one sample, sequenced in a study of blood T cell repertoires in COVID-19. Clones were sequenced by immunoSEQ multiplex PCR, and TCRdb holds only the in-frame ones, with some missing. The table shows 150,000 to 200,000 clones, with more than 75% occurring only once. Sequencing used peripheral blood. The receptors shown here come from a woman aged 65 to 85 with COVID-19, enrolled during active disease. The CDR3 runs from the conserved cysteine through the conserved F or W. The D gene is left open where the match is weak. Size tells how often a clone was seen (once, few, many) or the class of an expanded clone, and some rows leave it out.

clone size: .
J gene: TRBJ2-2
V gene: TRBV5-8
D gene: .
CDR3 protein: CASSRPGYTGELFF
CDR3 DNA: TGTGCCAGCAGCAGACCGGGTTACACCGGGGAGCTGTTTTTT

clone size: once
J gene: TRBJ2-5
V gene: TRBV12-5
D gene: .
CDR3 protein: CASGYKTTGETQYF
CDR3 DNA: TGTGCTAGTGGTTATAAGACAACCGGAGAGACCCAGTACTTC

clone size: .
J gene: TRBJ1-1
V gene: TRBV29-1
D gene: TRBD1
CDR3 protein: CSVGQVNTEAFF
CDR3 DNA: TGCAGCGTCGGACAGGTGAACACTGAAGCTTTCTTT

clone size: .
J gene: TRBJ2-7
V gene: TRBV10-3
D gene: TRBD1
CDR3 protein: CAISPDRGYYEQYF
CDR3 DNA: TGTGCCATCAGTCCGGACAGGGGTTACTACGAGCAGTACTTC

clone size: .
J gene: TRBJ2-2
V gene: TRBV6-1
D gene: .
CDR3 protein: CASSEGGRDTGELFF
CDR3 DNA: TGTGCCAGCAGTGAAGGGGGGCGGGACACCGGGGAGCTGTTTTTT

clone size: .
J gene: TRBJ2-1
V gene: TRBV6-1
D gene: TRBD1
CDR3 protein: CASSDRTGNSYNEQFF
CDR3 DNA: TGTGCCAGCAGTGACCGGACAGGGAACTCCTACAATGAGCAGTTCTTC

clone size: .
J gene: TRBJ2-7
V gene: TRBV24-1
D gene: .
CDR3 protein: CATGTGGRYEQYF
CDR3 DNA: TGTGCCACTGGCACTGGAGGGAGGTACGAGCAGTACTTC

clone size: .
J gene: TRBJ1-6
V gene: TRBV30
D gene: .
CDR3 protein: CAWGRQSDSPLHF
CDR3 DNA: TGTGCCTGGGGTAGACAGTCTGATTCACCCCTCCACTTT

clone size: once
J gene: TRBJ1-1
V gene: TRBV18
D gene: .
CDR3 protein: CASSLRGAEAFF
CDR3 DNA: TGTGCCAGCTCCCTTCGGGGAGCTGAAGCTTTCTTT

clone size: .
J gene: TRBJ1-2
V gene: TRBV19
D gene: .
CDR3 protein: CASSMRDYGYTF
CDR3 DNA: TGTGCCAGTAGTATGCGGGACTATGGCTACACCTTC

clone size: .
J gene: TRBJ2-5
V gene: TRBV7-9
D gene: TRBD1
CDR3 protein: CASRGTGRRETQYF
CDR3 DNA: TGTGCCAGCAGGGGGACAGGGAGGAGAGAGACCCAGTACTTC

clone size: .
J gene: TRBJ1-4
V gene: TRBV5-1
D gene: TRBD1
CDR3 protein: CASSGAGTGYEKLFF
CDR3 DNA: TGCGCCAGCAGCGGAGCCGGGACAGGGTATGAAAAACTGTTTTTT

clone size: .
J gene: TRBJ2-7
V gene: TRBV28
D gene: TRBD1
CDR3 protein: CASSLFRTGDSEQYF
CDR3 DNA: TGTGCCAGCAGTTTATTCCGGACAGGGGACTCAGAGCAGTACTTC

clone size: few
J gene: TRBJ2-7
V gene: TRBV27
D gene: .
CDR3 protein: CASVGRTPYEQYF
CDR3 DNA: TGTGCCAGCGTCGGGAGAACCCCCTACGAGCAGTACTTC

clone size: .
J gene: TRBJ1-1
V gene: TRBV7-9
D gene: .
CDR3 protein: CASSLSPAVNTEAFF
CDR3 DNA: TGTGCCAGCAGCTTAAGCCCCGCGGTTAACACTGAAGCTTTCTTT

clone size: few
J gene: TRBJ2-2
V gene: TRBV7-8
D gene: TRBD2
CDR3 protein: CASSLVRTRSWELFF
CDR3 DNA: TGTGCCAGCAGCTTAGTGAGGACTAGAAGTTGGGAGCTGTTTTTT

clone size: .
J gene: TRBJ2-2
V gene: TRBV19
D gene: TRBD1
CDR3 protein: CASSISGGQNTGELFF
CDR3 DNA: TGTGCCAGTAGTATTTCAGGGGGCCAAAACACCGGGGAGCTGTTTTTT

clone size: .
J gene: TRBJ2-3
V gene: TRBV28
D gene: TRBD2
CDR3 protein: CASSWTGLAETDTQYF
CDR3 DNA: TGTGCCAGCAGTTGGACGGGACTAGCGGAAACAGATACGCAGTATTTT

clone size: .
J gene: TRBJ1-5
V gene: TRBV6-5
D gene: TRBD1
CDR3 protein: CASSDRGAQPQHF
CDR3 DNA: TGTGCCAGCAGCGACAGGGGGGCTCAGCCCCAGCATTTT

clone size: .
J gene: TRBJ2-7
V gene: TRBV27
D gene: TRBD2
CDR3 protein: CASSPTSGSTYEQYF
CDR3 DNA: TGTGCCAGCAGTCCGACTAGCGGGAGTACCTACGAGCAGTACTTC

clone size: few
J gene: TRBJ2-3
V gene: TRBV5-1
D gene: TRBD2
CDR3 protein: CASGLALSTDTQYF
CDR3 DNA: TGCGCCAGCGGACTAGCCCTTAGCACAGATACGCAGTATTTT

clone size: once
J gene: TRBJ1-3
V gene: TRBV30
D gene: .
CDR3 protein: CAWSPMALYLDSFSGNTIYF
CDR3 DNA: TGTGCCTGGAGTCCAATGGCCCTTTACTTGGACAGCTTCTCTGGAAACACCATATATTTT

clone size: .
J gene: TRBJ1-2
V gene: TRBV5-1
D gene: .
CDR3 protein: CASSLGGGSLYGYTF
CDR3 DNA: TGCGCCAGCAGCTTGGGAGGGGGATCTCTCTATGGCTACACCTTC

clone size: once
J gene: TRBJ2-5
V gene: TRBV2
D gene: TRBD2
CDR3 protein: CASSIGLAGGPRETQYF
CDR3 DNA: TGTGCCAGCAGTATAGGACTAGCGGGAGGGCCTAGGGAGACCCAGTACTTC

clone size: .
J gene: TRBJ1-2
V gene: TRBV7-2
D gene: .
CDR3 protein: CASSIMTDNYGYTF
CDR3 DNA: TGTGCCAGCAGCATAATGACAGACAACTATGGCTACACCTTC

clone size: .
J gene: TRBJ1-1
V gene: TRBV7-2
D gene: .
CDR3 protein: CASSSGGAGVAFF
CDR3 DNA: TGTGCCAGCAGCTCCGGCGGGGCGGGGGTTGCTTTCTTT

clone size: .
J gene: TRBJ1-6
V gene: TRBV5-5
D gene: TRBD1
CDR3 protein: CASSPGTGSSPLHF
CDR3 DNA: TGTGCCAGCAGCCCCGGGACAGGGTCATCACCCCTCCACTTT

clone size: .
J gene: TRBJ2-7
V gene: TRBV6-1
D gene: TRBD1
CDR3 protein: CASSARTLFMGQGYEQYF
CDR3 DNA: TGTGCCAGCAGTGCGCGAACCCTCTTCATGGGACAGGGCTACGAGCAGTACTTC

clone size: .
J gene: TRBJ1-1
V gene: TRBV18
D gene: TRBD1
CDR3 protein: CASSIGQGLMNTEAFF
CDR3 DNA: TGTGCCAGCTCAATAGGACAGGGCTTAATGAACACTGAAGCTTTCTTT

clone size: .
J gene: TRBJ1-1
V gene: TRBV3-1/TRBV3-2
D gene: .
CDR3 protein: CASSQVFQGTEAFF
CDR3 DNA: TGTGCCAGCAGCCAAGTATTCCAGGGTACTGAAGCTTTCTTT

clone size: .
J gene: TRBJ2-7
V gene: TRBV10-3
D gene: .
CDR3 protein: CAISESRGNSYEQYF
CDR3 DNA: TGTGCCATCAGTGAGTCACGCGGGAACTCCTACGAGCAGTACTTC

clone size: .
J gene: TRBJ1-3
V gene: TRBV9
D gene: .
CDR3 protein: CASSVGSQGNTIYF
CDR3 DNA: TGTGCCAGCAGCGTAGGGTCCCAGGGAAACACCATATATTTT

clone size: .
J gene: TRBJ2-1
V gene: TRBV9
D gene: .
CDR3 protein: CASSVVGSSYNEQFF
CDR3 DNA: TGTGCCAGCAGCGTAGTCGGTAGCTCCTACAATGAGCAGTTCTTC

clone size: .
J gene: TRBJ2-2
V gene: TRBV19
D gene: TRBD1
CDR3 protein: CASSGGDRRTGELFF
CDR3 DNA: TGTGCCAGTAGTGGCGGGGACAGGAGGACCGGGGAGCTGTTTTTT

clone size: .
J gene: TRBJ1-5
V gene: TRBV28
D gene: .
CDR3 protein: CASRSPEGSNQPQHF
CDR3 DNA: TGTGCCAGCAGGTCTCCCGAGGGAAGCAATCAGCCCCAGCATTTT

clone size: .
J gene: TRBJ2-1
V gene: TRBV29-1
D gene: .
CDR3 protein: CSERVRNEQFF
CDR3 DNA: TGCAGCGAGCGGGTGCGGAATGAGCAGTTCTTC

clone size: few
J gene: TRBJ1-1
V gene: TRBV7-9
D gene: TRBD1
CDR3 protein: CASSSGQKAFF
CDR3 DNA: TGTGCCAGCAGCTCGGGACAGAAAGCTTTCTTT

clone size: few
J gene: TRBJ1-4
V gene: TRBV28
D gene: TRBD1
CDR3 protein: CASSTHGQGANEKLFF
CDR3 DNA: TGTGCCAGCAGCACCCATGGACAGGGGGCGAATGAAAAACTGTTTTTT

clone size: few
J gene: TRBJ2-1
V gene: TRBV6-2/TRBV6-3
D gene: .
CDR3 protein: CASSPGGSGANEQFF
CDR3 DNA: TGTGCCAGCAGCCCCGGGGGTTCGGGAGCCAATGAGCAGTTCTTC

clone size: .
J gene: TRBJ2-3
V gene: TRBV5-4
D gene: TRBD2
CDR3 protein: CASSLNLAGVTDTQYF
CDR3 DNA: TGTGCCAGCAGCTTAAATCTAGCGGGAGTCACAGATACGCAGTATTTT

clone size: .
J gene: TRBJ2-1
V gene: TRBV15
D gene: TRBD2
CDR3 protein: CATSRGAGLAEYNEQFF
CDR3 DNA: TGTGCCACCAGCAGAGGGGCGGGACTAGCGGAATACAATGAGCAGTTCTTC

clone size: .
J gene: TRBJ2-7
V gene: TRBV5-6
D gene: TRBD1
CDR3 protein: CASGPGTGIDEQYF
CDR3 DNA: TGTGCCAGCGGCCCCGGGACAGGGATTGACGAGCAGTACTTC

clone size: .
J gene: TRBJ1-1
V gene: TRBV30
D gene: TRBD1
CDR3 protein: CAWGPGQMNTEAFF
CDR3 DNA: TGTGCCTGGGGACCGGGACAGATGAACACTGAAGCTTTCTTT